One sample yielded the 22 T cell receptor beta chains listed below, sequenced in a study of vaccination effects on CD4 cells after COVID-19. No cognate antigen is known for these TCRs. Before sequencing, viral peptide pools were used by the ViraFEST assay to expand antigen-specific CD4+ T cells. Isolating CD4+ T cells followed approximately 9 days of culture. Nucleocapsid antibody tests were negative, and the vaccine recipients had no prior SARS-CoV-2 infection. TCRdb's table, derived via immunoSEQ multiplex PCR, lists solely in-frame clones and lacks some. The data contain more than 40,000 clones, around three quarters of them singletons. The sample was CD4+ T cells from PBMCs cultured with SARS-CoV-2 spike peptides, taken before COVID-19 vaccination. The origin of the receptors is a human donor who received a COVID-19 vaccine.

This clone was seen more than once but under ten times. The CDR3, as DNA: TGTGCCTGGAGTGTACCAAGACAGGGGGACGTCCAGCCCCAGCATTTT. This codes for CAWSVPRQGDVQPQHF. This chain links TRBV30 with TRBJ1-5, with 9 bases aligning to TRBD1. The CDR3 sequence is 16 residues long. Germline values: CDR1 GTSNPN, CDR2 SVGIG (reference sequence). Germline trimming cut 0 bases from V and 7 bases from J; bases unmatched to any gene: 10.

The chain carries TRBV7-3 and TRBJ2-3; perhaps D is TRBD1 or TRBD2 (5 bases each). This CDR3 is 15 amino acids long. Germline V gene sequence: CDR1 SGHTA, CDR2 FQGTGA. V shed 5 bases and J shed 5 bases, with 17 bases lying between them. Written as DNA, the CDR3 is TGTGCCAGCAGCCCACATACTAGTACAGGAGATACGCAGTATTTT. Translating it yields CASSPHTSTGDTQYF.

This sequence joins TRBV6-6 and TRBJ2-3; D call uncertain. Trimming took off 7 bases at V and 1 base at J, with 9 bases between the two ends. Germline-derived CDR1 and CDR2 are MNHNY and SVGAGI (reference sequence). The CDR3 extends over 13 amino acids. CDR3 sequence: CASNPGGTDTQYF. The CDR3 DNA follows: TGTGCCAGCAACCCGGGTGGCACAGATACGCAGTATTTT.

The gene calls are TRBV20-1 and TRBJ1-4; no clear D. Germline loops: CDR1 DFQATT, CDR2 SNEGSKA (reference sequence). The CDR3 is 14 residues long. Trimming pared 3 bases from V and 8 bases from J, leaving 16 bases between. CDR3 in amino acids: CSASRSQAGEKLFF. The CDR3 DNA follows: TGCAGTGCTAGTCGGTCGCAGGCTGGGGAAAAACTGTTTTTT.

The chain combines TRBV19 with TRBJ2-1; D call uncertain. Deletions cut 5 bases from V and 3 bases from J, with 17 bases between. Germline V gene sequence: CDR1 LNHDA, CDR2 SQIVND (reference sequence). The CDR3 has 16 residues. The CDR3 is CASSSGPHFYYNEQFF. DNA of the CDR3: TGTGCCAGTAGTTCCGGGCCCCATTTCTACTACAATGAGCAGTTCTTC.

This chain links TRBV4-3 with TRBJ2-2; no firm D call. The CDR3 extends over 15 amino acids. The germline CDR1 and CDR2 sequences are LGHNA and YSLEER. Trimming stripped 1 base from V and 4 bases from J, with 10 bases between. The CDR3 sequence is CASSQGLGATGELFF. As DNA, the CDR3 is TGCGCCAGCAGCCAAGGGCTGGGTGCCACCGGGGAGCTGTTTTTT.

The rearrangement joins TRBV9 to TRBJ2-2; D not resolved. CDR3 length: 14 amino acids. The germline V gene encodes CDR1 SGDLS and CDR2 YYNGEE. Trimming removed 3 bases at V and 8 bases at J, with 14 bases between. The CDR3 DNA sequence: TGTGCCAGCAGCGCAAGGGTTCTACGAGGGGAGCTGTTTTTT. Amino acids: CASSARVLRGELFF.

The chain links TRBV11-2 to TRBJ1-1, with D maybe TRBD1 (5 bases). The V end was cut by 5 bases, the J end by 7 bases, with 11 bases between. This CDR3 comprises 12 residues. Germline loops: CDR1 SGHAT, CDR2 FQNNGV. CDR3 residues: CASSTDRIEAFF. CDR3 sequence (DNA): TGTGCCAGCAGCACAGACAGAATTGAAGCTTTCTTT.

Only one count was recorded for this clone. The chain couples TRBV11-2 to TRBJ2-7; 10 bases map to TRBD1. After removal of 2 bases from V and 5 bases from J, the junction contained 6 bases not matched to a gene. This CDR3 is 15 amino acids long. Germline V gene lookup returns CDR1 SGHAT and CDR2 FQNNGV. In nucleotides, the CDR3 is TGTGCCAGCAGCTTACCCCGACAGGGGGCGCACGAGCAGTACGTC. Amino acids: CASSLPRQGAHEQYV.

The chain links TRBV2 to TRBJ1-4; the D is unclear. This CDR3 region has 13 residues. The V gene lost 3 bases and the J gene lost 5 bases, with 7 bases spanning the gap. Germline loops: CDR1 SNHLY, CDR2 FYNNEI. Here the CDR3 reads CASSEWLNEKLFF. The CDR3 nucleotides read TGTGCCAGCAGTGAGTGGTTAAATGAAAAACTGTTTTTT.

This rearrangement joins TRBV23-1 to TRBJ2-2; the D gene is possibly TRBD2 (5 bases). TRBV23-1 is labeled an ORF, and its function is uncertain. V lost 6 bases and J lost 0, with 17 bases in between. This CDR3 has 17 residues. The CDR3 protein is CASSLLGVKPNTGELFF. In DNA form, the CDR3 reads TGCGCCAGCAGCCTCCTCGGGGTAAAGCCGAACACCGGGGAGCTGTTTTTT.

This clone was detected a few times. The V gene is TRBV7-3, the J gene TRBJ1-5; TRBD1 agrees at 8 bases. J was trimmed by 4 bases and V by 5 bases; bases with no gene match: 4. CDR3 size: 14 residues. The germline V gene has CDR1 SGHTA and CDR2 FQGTGA. CDR3 sequence: CASSAGTGNQPQHF. The DNA of the CDR3 is TGTGCCAGCAGCGCTGGGACAGGAAATCAGCCCCAGCATTTT. Variable domain in full (rest from reference TRBV7-3 and TRBJ1-5): GAGVSQTPSNKVTEKGKYVELRCDPISGHTALYWYRQSLGQGPEFLIYFQGTGAADDSGLPNDRFFAVRPEGSVSTLKIQRTERGDSAVYLCASSAGTGNQPQHFGDGTRLSIL.

The sample holds a few counts of this clone. The J gene is TRBJ2-5, the V gene TRBV2; 8 nucleotides agree with TRBD1. The germline V gene has CDR1 SNHLY and CDR2 FYNNEI. This CDR3 has 14 amino acids. V was clipped by 6 bases and J by 5 bases; unmatched bases: 8. Here the CDR3 reads CASSASTGGETQYF. The CDR3 DNA reads TGTGCCAGCAGCGCCTCTACAGGGGGGGAGACCCAGTACTTC.

The chain joins TRBV6-5 to TRBJ1-4; TRBD1 might be the D (6 bases). The V gene lost 5 bases and the J gene lost 6 bases, with 10 bases spanning the gap. CDR1 is MNHEY and CDR2 is SVGAGI in the germline V gene. The CDR3 has 13 amino acids. The DNA of the CDR3 is TGTGCCAGCAGTCCCCAGGGGTATGAAAAACTGTTTTTT. Its translation is CASSPQGYEKLFF.

The chain joins TRBV30 to TRBJ2-1; maybe TRBD2 (5 bases). The germline V gene has CDR1 GTSNPN and CDR2 SVGIG (reference sequence). V dropped 4 bases and J dropped 0 bases, with 16 bases sitting between them. The CDR3 sequence is 16 residues long. Written as DNA, the CDR3 is TGTGCCTGGAATAAGAGGGCCTCAAGCTCCTACAATGAGCAGTTCTTC. Its translation is CAWNKRASSSYNEQFF.

This chain uses TRBV28 with TRBJ2-7, with D perhaps given as TRBD1 or TRBD2 (6 bases each). This CDR3 region has 14 residues. The V end lost 1 base, the J end lost 7 bases, and 14 bases lay between the germline ends. Germline loops: CDR1 MDHEN, CDR2 SYDVKM. The CDR3 reads CASSLFPGAGEQYV. In nucleotides, the CDR3 is TGTGCCAGCAGTTTATTTCCGGGGGCGGGTGAGCAGTACGTC.

This clone was seen only once. The chain is built from TRBV6-5 and TRBJ1-5; possibly TRBD1 for D (5 bases). This CDR3 region has 15 residues. Germline CDR1 MNHEY, CDR2 SVGAGI. The V gene lost 10 bases and the J gene lost 0 bases, with 16 bases spanning the gap. CDR3 in amino acids: CATDTRTNSNQPQHF. The CDR3, as DNA: TGTGCCACCGACACCCGGACAAATAGCAATCAGCCCCAGCATTTT.

J is TRBJ1-5 and V is TRBV21-1; the tabulated D call, TRBD1, remains unverified against the DNA. TRBV21-1 corresponds to a pseudogene. The CDR3 length is 16 residues. The CDR3 DNA reads as TGTGCCAGCAGAATCGGACAGGGTGGGGGCAATCAGCCCCAGCATTTT. Protein sequence: CASRIGQGGGNQPQHF.

This clone was counted once. J is TRBJ1-1 and V is TRBV30, with D perhaps matching TRBD1 (5 bases). This CDR3 region has 13 residues. The V end was cut by 3 bases, the J end by 3 bases, with 11 bases between. The V gene's germline CDR1 is GTSNPN and CDR2 SVGIG (reference sequence). Here the CDR3 DNA reads TGTGCCTGGAGGTGGTCCAGGGACACTGAAGCTTTCTTT. It specifies CAWRWSRDTEAFF.

The CDR3, as DNA: TGTGCCAGCTCATTGGGCCGGTCTGGGGCCAACGTCCTGACTTTC. Its translation: CASSLGRSGANVLTF. The V gene is TRBV18, the J gene TRBJ2-6; D is unresolved. The length of the CDR3 is 15 residues. Germline CDR1 and CDR2: KGHSH and LQKENI. The germline V and J ends were trimmed by 5 bases and 1 base, with 9 bases remaining between them.

The chain combines TRBV9 with TRBJ2-1; perhaps TRBD2 as D (5 bases). Trimming removed 4 bases from V and 6 bases from J, with 20 bases in between. CDR1 and CDR2 from the germline V gene are SGDLS and YYNGEE. The CDR3 spans 16 residues. CDR3 amino acids: CASSSQRSTALNEQFF. DNA of the CDR3: TGTGCCAGCAGCTCCCAGCGGAGCACCGCCCTCAATGAGCAGTTCTTC.

V and J are TRBV5-7 and TRBJ2-4; D is possibly TRBD1 (5 bases). TRBV5-7 is an open reading frame, and its role is uncertain. The CDR3 length is 19 residues. V was trimmed by 3 bases and J by 1 base, leaving 23 bases between them. The CDR3 is CASSSTPLGQGNAKNIQYF. The CDR3 DNA follows: TGTGCCAGCAGCTCAACCCCGTTAGGACAAGGGAATGCCAAAAACATTCAGTACTTC.